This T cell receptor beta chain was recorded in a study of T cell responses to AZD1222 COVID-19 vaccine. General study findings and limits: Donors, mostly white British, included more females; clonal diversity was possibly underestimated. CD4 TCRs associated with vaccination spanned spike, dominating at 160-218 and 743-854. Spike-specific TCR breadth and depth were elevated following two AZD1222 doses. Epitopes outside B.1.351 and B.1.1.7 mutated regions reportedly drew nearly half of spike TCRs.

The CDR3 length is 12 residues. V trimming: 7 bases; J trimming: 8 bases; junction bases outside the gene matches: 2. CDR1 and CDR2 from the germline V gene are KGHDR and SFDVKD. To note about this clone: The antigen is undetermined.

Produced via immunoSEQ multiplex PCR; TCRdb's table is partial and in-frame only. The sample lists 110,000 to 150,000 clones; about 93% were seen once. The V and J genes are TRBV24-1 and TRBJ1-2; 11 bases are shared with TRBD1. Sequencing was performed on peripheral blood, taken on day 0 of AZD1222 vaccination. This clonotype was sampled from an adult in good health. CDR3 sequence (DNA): TGTGCCACCAGGGGGACAGGGGGAGGCTACACCTTC. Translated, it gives CATRGTGGGYTF.